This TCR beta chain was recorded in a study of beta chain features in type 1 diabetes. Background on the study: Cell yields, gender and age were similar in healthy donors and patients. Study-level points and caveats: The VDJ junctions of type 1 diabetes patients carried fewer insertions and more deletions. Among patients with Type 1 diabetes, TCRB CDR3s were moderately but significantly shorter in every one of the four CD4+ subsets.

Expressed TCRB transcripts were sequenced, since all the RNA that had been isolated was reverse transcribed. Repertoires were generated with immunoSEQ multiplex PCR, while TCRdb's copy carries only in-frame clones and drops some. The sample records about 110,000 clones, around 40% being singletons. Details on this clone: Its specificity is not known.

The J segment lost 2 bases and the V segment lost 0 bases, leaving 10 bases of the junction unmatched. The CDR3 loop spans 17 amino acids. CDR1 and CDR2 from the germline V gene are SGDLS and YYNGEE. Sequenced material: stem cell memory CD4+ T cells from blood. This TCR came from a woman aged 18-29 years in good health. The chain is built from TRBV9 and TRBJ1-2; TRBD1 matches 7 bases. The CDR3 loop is CASSVALQGPQNYGYTF. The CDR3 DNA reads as TGTGCCAGCAGCGTAGCCCTACAGGGGCCCCAGAACTATGGCTACACCTTC.